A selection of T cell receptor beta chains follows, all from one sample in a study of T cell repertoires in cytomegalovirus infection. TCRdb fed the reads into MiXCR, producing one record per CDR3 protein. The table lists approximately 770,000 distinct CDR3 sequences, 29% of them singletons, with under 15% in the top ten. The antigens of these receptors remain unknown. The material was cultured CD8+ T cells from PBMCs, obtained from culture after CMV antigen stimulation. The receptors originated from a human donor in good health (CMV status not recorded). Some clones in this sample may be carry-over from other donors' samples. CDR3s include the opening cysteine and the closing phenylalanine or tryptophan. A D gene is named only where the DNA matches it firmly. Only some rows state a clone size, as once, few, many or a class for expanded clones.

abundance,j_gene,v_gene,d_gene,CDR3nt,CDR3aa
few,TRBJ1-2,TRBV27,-,TGTGCCAGCAACGACGGGGGAAAAATGGATGGCTACACCTTC,CASNDGGKMDGYTF
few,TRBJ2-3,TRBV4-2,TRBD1,TGTGCCAGCAGCCCCCTCGGGACAGGGGTCACAGATACGCAGTATTTT,CASSPLGTGVTDTQYF
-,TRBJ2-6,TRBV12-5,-,TGTGCTAGTGCCCCCCCCGGGGCCAACGTCCTGACTTTC,CASAPPGANVLTF
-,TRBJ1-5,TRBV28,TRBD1,TGTGCCAGCAGTTTACTGCCAGGGGGCGACTATAGCAATCAGCCCCAGCATTTT,CASSLLPGGDYSNQPQHF
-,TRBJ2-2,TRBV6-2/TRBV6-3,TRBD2,TGTGCCAGCAGTTTCCAGCGGGGGGGCCAAATCGACACCGGGGAGCTGTTTTTT,CASSFQRGGQIDTGELFF
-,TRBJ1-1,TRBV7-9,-,TGTGCCAGCAGTTTTTCGCAGGGGTCTGAAGCTTTCTTT,CASSFSQGSEAFF
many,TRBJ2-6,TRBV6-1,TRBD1,TGTGCCACCCGGACAGGGAGTTCTGGGGCCAACGTCCTGACTTTC,CATRTGSSGANVLTF
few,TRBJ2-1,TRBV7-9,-,TGTGCCAGCAGCTTAGTTGACCCCCTGAGGAAAAAGTTCTTC,CASSLVDPLRKKFF
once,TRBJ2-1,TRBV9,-,TGTGCCAGCAGCCTCCCGGAGCGGGATGAGCAGTTCTTC,CASSLPERDEQFF
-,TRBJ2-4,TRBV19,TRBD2,TGTGCCAGTAGTATAGATGCACTAGCGGGGGCGAGGGACATTCAGTACTTC,CASSIDALAGARDIQYF
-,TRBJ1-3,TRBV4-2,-,TGTGCCAGCAGCCATACAGGGATCCTTCCAGTCGGAAACACCATATATTTT,CASSHTGILPVGNTIYF
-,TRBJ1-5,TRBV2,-,TGTGCCAGCAGGAGGGGGACGGGGGGCGCGAGCAATCAGCCCCAGCATTTT,CASRRGTGGASNQPQHF
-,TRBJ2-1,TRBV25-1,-,TGTGCCAGCAGTGATGACGGGTGGGGTTCCTACAATGAGCAGTTCTTC,CASSDDGWGSYNEQFF
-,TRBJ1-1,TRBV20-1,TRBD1,TGCAGTGCTAGAGATCGTCAGGGGGGCGCGCCTGAAGCTTTCTTT,CSARDRQGGAPEAFF
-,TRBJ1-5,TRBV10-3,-,TGTGCCATCAGTGAGAGGCTAAATCAGCCCCAGCATTTT,CAISERLNQPQHF
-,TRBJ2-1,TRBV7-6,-,TGTGCCAGCATCTTAGGTTGGGTCGATGAGCAGTTCTTC,CASILGWVDEQFF
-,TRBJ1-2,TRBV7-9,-,TGTGCCAGCAGCTTAATAACAGGCATTGGCTACACCTTC,CASSLITGIGYTF
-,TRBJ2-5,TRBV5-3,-,TGTGCCAGCAGCTTGGAGGGGGCCCCCGAGACCCAGTACTTC,CASSLEGAPETQYF
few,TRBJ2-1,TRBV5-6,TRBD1,TGTGCCAGCAGCTTGTCAGGGGGCATTTTCTCCTACAATGAGCAGTTCTTC,CASSLSGGIFSYNEQFF
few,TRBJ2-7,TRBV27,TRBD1,TGTGCCAGCAGTACCCCGGGACAGCGCTACGAGCAGTACTTC,CASSTPGQRYEQYF
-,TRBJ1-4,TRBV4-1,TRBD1,TGCGCCAGCAGCCATTGGGACAGCCCAGAACTGTTTTTT,CASSHWDSPELFF
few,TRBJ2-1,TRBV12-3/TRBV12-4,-,TGTGCCAGCAGTCCCCGGGACTCCCCGGGGTATGAGCAGTTCTTC,CASSPRDSPGYEQFF
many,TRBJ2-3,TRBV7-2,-,TGTGCCAGCAGCTTAGAGGGCAGGGGAGAAACAGATACGCAGTATTTT,CASSLEGRGETDTQYF
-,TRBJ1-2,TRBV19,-,TGTGCCAGTAGTATCGTACAGGAGATAACCAATGGCTATGGCTACACCTTC,CASSIVQEITNGYGYTF
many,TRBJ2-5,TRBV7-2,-,TGTGCCAGCTACAACCCCGGGGGAGTAGAGACCCAGTACTTC,CASYNPGGVETQYF
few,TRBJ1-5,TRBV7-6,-,TGTGCCAGCAGCTTAGGTCAGACTCAGCCCCAGCATTTT,CASSLGQTQPQHF
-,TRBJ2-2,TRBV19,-,TGTGCCACTCTGGGAGGGGGGGTCGACACCGGGGAGCTGTTTTTT,CATLGGGVDTGELFF
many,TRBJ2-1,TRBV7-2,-,TGTGCCAGCAGCTTCACTAGCTCCTACAATGAGCAGTTCTTC,CASSFTSSYNEQFF
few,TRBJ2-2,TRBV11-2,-,TGTGCCAGCAGCAAGGGGGGTTACACCGGGGAGCTGTTTTTT,CASSKGGYTGELFF
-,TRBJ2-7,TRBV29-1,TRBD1,TGCAGCGTCCGGGACAGTCCCTACGAGCAGTACTTC,CSVRDSPYEQYF
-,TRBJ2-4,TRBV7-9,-,TGTGCCAGCAGCTTCCCGGGACACTACTTAGACAAAAACATTCAGTACTTC,CASSFPGHYLDKNIQYF
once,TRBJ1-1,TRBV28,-,TGTGCCAGCAGTCCACAGGGTCTGAACTGGGCTTTCTTT,CASSPQGLNWAFF
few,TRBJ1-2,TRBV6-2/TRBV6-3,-,TGTGCCAGCACCCCCCAGGAAGGGGTTAACTATGGCTACACCTTC,CASTPQEGVNYGYTF
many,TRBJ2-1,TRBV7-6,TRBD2,TGTGCCAGCAGCTGGGGGGGAGATGAGCAGTTCTTC,CASSWGGDEQFF
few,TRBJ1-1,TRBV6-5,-,TGTGCCAGCACTCTGTCGGGCCCGGAGAGGACTGAAGCTTTCTTT,CASTLSGPERTEAFF
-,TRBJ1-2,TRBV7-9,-,TGTACCTCCCGGCTCGGGGGCGCGGATGGCTACACCTTC,CTSRLGGADGYTF
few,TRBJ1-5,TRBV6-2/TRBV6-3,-,TGTGCCAGCAGTTTACAGGGTTTTTTGAGCAATCAGCCCCAGCATTTT,CASSLQGFLSNQPQHF
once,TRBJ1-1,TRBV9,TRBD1,TGTGTCAGCAGCACCCAGGGGGCGAACACTGAAGCTTTCTTT,CVSSTQGANTEAFF
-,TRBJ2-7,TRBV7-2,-,TGTGCCAGCAGCTTGGGGTGGGGAGAGCAGTACTTC,CASSLGWGEQYF
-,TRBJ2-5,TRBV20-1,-,TGCAGTGCTAGAAAACGGGGCGGAGAGACCCAGTACTTC,CSARKRGGETQYF
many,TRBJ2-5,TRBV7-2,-,TGTGCCAGCAGCTGGGAGGGGGAGGGGGAGACCCAGTACTTC,CASSWEGEGETQYF
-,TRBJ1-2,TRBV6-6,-,TGTGCCAGCAGTTACTCCAACAGGGACCTCTATGGCTACACCTTC,CASSYSNRDLYGYTF
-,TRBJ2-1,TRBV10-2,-,TGCGCCAGCAGTGAGTCGGGGGACCTAGGGGGTGAGCAGTTCTTC,CASSESGDLGGEQFF
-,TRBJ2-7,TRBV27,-,TGTGCCAGCGGGCCGGGACCGACCTACGAGCAGTACTTC,CASGPGPTYEQYF
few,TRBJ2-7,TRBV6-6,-,TGTGCCAGCAGTTCGCCGCGGCAGGGGTTTGAGGAGCAGTACTTC,CASSSPRQGFEEQYF
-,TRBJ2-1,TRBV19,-,TGTGCCAGTAGGTGGAGCAGGGTACCCAATCAGCAGTTCTTC,CASRWSRVPNQQFF
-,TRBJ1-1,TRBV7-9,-,TGTGCCAGCAGCGCCCATGGCTATGAAGCTTTCTTT,CASSAHGYEAFF
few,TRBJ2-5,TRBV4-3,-,TGCGCCAGCAGCCTTCGTGTGGGGGTGGGAGAGACCCAGTACTTC,CASSLRVGVGETQYF
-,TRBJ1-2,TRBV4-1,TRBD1,TGCGCCAGCAGCCAAGGACAGGGGACTGGCTACACCTTC,CASSQGQGTGYTF
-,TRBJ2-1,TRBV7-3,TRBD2,TGTGCCAGCAGCCTAAGGACTAGCGGGGGGGCCGACAATGAGCAGTTCTTC,CASSLRTSGGADNEQFF
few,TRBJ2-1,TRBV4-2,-,TGTGCCAGCAGCCCCCCGGGCAGGGAGGATGAGCAGTTCTTC,CASSPPGREDEQFF
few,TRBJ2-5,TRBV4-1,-,TGCGCCAGCAGCCAAGTATTCGGGACAATGAGGGAGGAGACCCAGTACTTC,CASSQVFGTMREETQYF
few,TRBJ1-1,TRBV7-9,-,TGTGCCAGCAGCTTAGGGTGGGGGTTAGACACTGAAGCTTTCTTT,CASSLGWGLDTEAFF
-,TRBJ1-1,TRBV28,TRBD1,TGTGCCAGCAGTGGCCCCAGGACAGGGAGTACTGAAGCTTTCTTT,CASSGPRTGSTEAFF
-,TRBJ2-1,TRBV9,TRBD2,TGTGCCAGCAGCGAATCCGGGACTAGCGCACACAAGCAGTTCTTC,CASSESGTSAHKQFF
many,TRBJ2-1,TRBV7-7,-,TGTGCTAGCAGCTTAGAACATGGGGAAAATGAGCAGTTCTTC,CASSLEHGENEQFF
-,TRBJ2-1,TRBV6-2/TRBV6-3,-,TGTGCCAGCAGTTACGGGGGGCGGGATGAGCAGTTCTTC,CASSYGGRDEQFF